This T cell receptor beta chain was recorded in a study of shared clonotypes between healthy human individuals. Study in general: Each donor's CD4 naive and CD4 memory cells filled three plates apiece, CD8 naive two, and CD8 memory one.

This was a deep-level run. Each PCR replicate from the sorted subsets contained around 0.2 ug DNA, which is about 30,000 T cell genomes. Method: immunoSEQ multiplex PCR; TCRdb's copy keeps in-frame clones and lacks some. The sample consists of 600,000 to 750,000 clones, 72% of them appearing once. This CDR3 has 14 amino acids. CDR1 is SGHRS and CDR2 is YFSETQ in the germline V gene. The junction had 2 bases not matched to a gene; V was cut back by 5 bases and J by 1 base. Investigators divided CD4+ cells into CD45RA+ naive and CD45RA-negative memory subsets. Material for sequencing was memory CD4+ T cells sorted from blood. Subset noted: CD45RA-negative fraction. V and J are TRBV5-1 and TRBJ2-1, with 8 bases lining up with TRBD2. The clonotype comes from a woman aged 25 to 39 in good health. This CDR3 is CASRREVSYNEQFF. The CDR3 nucleotides read TGCGCCAGCAGGCGGGAGGTGTCCTACAATGAGCAGTTCTTC.